The 31 T cell receptor beta chains given below trace back to one sample, sequenced in a study of cytomegalovirus exposure and HLA in healthy donors. The PCR used 60 Vbeta and 13 Jbeta primers. TCRdb keeps only in-frame clones here, not all; method: immunoSEQ multiplex PCR. The table lists more than 15,000 clones, about 74% of them singletons. Sequencing used PBMCs. Source of these receptors: a man between 18 and 35 years old in good health and CMV-seronegative.

The rearrangement uses TRBV6-5 and TRBJ1-5; D unresolved. V lost 6 bases to trimming and J lost 7 bases, with 16 bases between them. CDR1 and CDR2 (germline): MNHEY, SVGAGI. The CDR3 has 14 residues. CDR3: CASRSWEPGQPQHF. CDR3 bases: TGTGCCAGCAGGTCATGGGAGCCTGGACAGCCCCAGCATTTT.

The chain couples TRBV18 to TRBJ1-5; the match to TRBD1 covers 10 bases. Germline CDR1 is KGHSH and CDR2 is LQKENI. V gave up 6 bases and J gave up 1 base; unmatched junction bases: 3. The CDR3 contains 15 residues. The CDR3 sequence: CASSQGQGSNQPQHF. The CDR3 DNA is TGTGCCAGCTCCCAGGGACAGGGGAGCAATCAGCCCCAGCATTTT.

This clone was seen more than once but under ten times. The CDR3 DNA reads TGCAGCGTTACAGGTATCCAGACCGAAGCTTTCTTT. As protein: CSVTGIQTEAFF. The chain recombines TRBV29-1 with TRBJ1-1; D may be TRBD1 (5 bases). This CDR3 is 12 amino acids long. The germline V gene has CDR1 SQVTM and CDR2 ANQGSEA. Trimming pared 5 bases from V and 8 bases from J, leaving 15 bases between.

The chain uses TRBV30 and TRBJ1-5, with TRBD1 matching 7 bases. The CDR3 covers 16 residues. Germline CDR1 is GTSNPN and CDR2 is SVGIG (reference sequence). The V segment lost 1 base and the J segment 8 bases; nucleotides outside the gene matches: 14. DNA for the CDR3: TGTGCCTGGAGTGCTACAGGGGCCCGCAGCAGCAAGCCCCAGCATTTT. It specifies CAWSATGARSSKPQHF.

This clone occurred a few times. V is TRBV7-9 and J is TRBJ1-4, with TRBD1 matching 7 bases. Germline-derived CDR1 and CDR2 are SEHNR and FQNEAQ (reference sequence). This CDR3 contains 12 residues. With 5 bases clipped from V and 13 bases from J, the junction kept 7 bases outside the gene matches. CDR3 loop: CASSATGAGLFF. In nucleotides, the CDR3 is TGTGCCAGCAGCGCCACAGGGGCGGGACTGTTTTTT.

The CDR3 region is CAWSSGVTEAFF. The DNA of the CDR3 is TGTGCCTGGAGCTCAGGGGTCACTGAAGCTTTCTTT. This chain connects TRBV30 to TRBJ1-1; weak D call: TRBD1 (6 bases). CDR3 size: 12 residues. CDR1 and CDR2 from the germline V gene are GTSNPN and SVGIG (reference sequence). Trimming shortened V by 3 bases and J by 4 bases, and 9 bases separated the two germline ends.

The rearrangement joins TRBV5-1 to TRBJ1-2; D might be TRBD1 (5 bases). The germline CDR1 and CDR2 sequences are SGHRS and YFSETQ. The ends were cut back, 6 bases at V and 6 bases at J, with 18 bases in the middle. The CDR3 runs to 14 residues. The CDR3 sequence: CASTRAASSDGYTF. CDR3 sequence (DNA): TGCGCCAGCACCAGGGCGGCCTCAAGCGATGGCTACACCTTC.

This clone was recorded a few times. Written as DNA, the CDR3 is TGTGCCAGCACTCGACAGCCCGATGAAGCTTTCTTT. Its translation is CASTRQPDEAFF. J is TRBJ1-1 and V is TRBV6-6; D perhaps matches TRBD1 (5 bases). The V and J ends lost 7 bases and 7 bases respectively, with 13 bases between them. Per the germline V gene, CDR1 is MNHNY and CDR2 is SVGAGI (reference sequence). This CDR3 has 12 amino acids.

V usage is TRBV6-7 and J usage is TRBJ2-1; D is uncertain. TRBV6-7 is annotated as an ORF whose role is uncertain. This CDR3 contains 17 residues. V gave up 2 bases and J gave up 3 bases, with 17 bases separating them. For the CDR3, the DNA is TGTGCCAGCAGTTACGCTCGGCCGGCGGCCTTCTACAATGAGCAGTTCTTC. It yields the protein CASSYARPAAFYNEQFF.

The chain combines TRBV5-1 with TRBJ2-5; D remains ambiguous. The ends were cut back, 1 base at V and 7 bases at J, with 8 bases in the middle. This CDR3 spans 12 amino acids. The germline V gene has CDR1 SGHRS and CDR2 YFSETQ. In nucleotides, the CDR3 is TGCGCCAGCAGCTTGCGAAGAGGGACCCAGTACTTC. Its protein is CASSLRRGTQYF. Based on the CDR3 plus reference TRBV5-1 and TRBJ2-5, the full variable domain is KAGVTQTPRYLIKTRGQQVTLSCSPISGHRSVSWYQQTPGQGLQFLFEYFSETQRNKGNFPGRFSGRQFSNSRSEMNVSTLELGDSALYLCASSLRRGTQYFGPGTRLLVL.

This chain connects TRBV6-5 to TRBJ2-7; 7 bases line up with TRBD1. The CDR3 has 13 amino acids. Germline CDR1 is MNHEY and CDR2 is SVGAGI. With V trimmed by 10 bases and J by 3 bases, 9 bases remained unmatched. The DNA for the CDR3 is TGTGCCACCACTGAGGGGGCAGGCTACGAGCAGTACTTC. Translation: CATTEGAGYEQYF.

Here the CDR3 reads CASNKDRGGNQPQHF. The CDR3 region has the DNA TGTGCCAGCAATAAGGACAGGGGGGGCAATCAGCCCCAGCATTTT. The chain has TRBV2 and TRBJ1-5, with TRBD1 matching over 10 bases. The CDR3 contains 15 residues. Germline V gives CDR1 SNHLY, CDR2 FYNNEI. V lost 7 bases to trimming and J lost 2 bases; unmatched junction nucleotides: 5.

Only a few counts were recorded for this clone. The chain has TRBV10-3 and TRBJ1-4; D is possibly TRBD1 (6 bases). Trimming pared 3 bases from V and 4 bases from J, leaving 12 bases between. Germline V gene sequence: CDR1 ENHRY, CDR2 SYGVKD. There are 15 residues in the CDR3. The chain's CDR3 is CAISDMGAGNEKLFF. In nucleotides, the CDR3 is TGTGCCATCAGTGATATGGGGGCCGGTAATGAAAAACTGTTTTTT.

V gene TRBV29-1 combines with J gene TRBJ1-1; 7 nucleotides align to TRBD1. Losses at the gene ends were 6 bases for V and 7 bases for J; bases not matched to a gene: 2. CDR1 SQVTM and CDR2 ANQGSEA come from the germline V gene. The CDR3 runs to 10 residues. The CDR3 here is CSVGGSEAFF. In nucleotides, the CDR3 is TGCAGCGTAGGGGGCAGTGAAGCTTTCTTT.

The chain links TRBV30 to TRBJ2-7; no clear D. Trimming cost V 1 base and J 3 bases, with 7 bases left between them. Germline-derived CDR1 and CDR2 are GTSNPN and SVGIG (reference sequence). The CDR3 is 12 residues long. This CDR3 reads CAWSASGYEQYF. The CDR3 DNA reads TGTGCCTGGAGTGCTTCAGGCTACGAGCAGTACTTC.

The chain carries TRBV6-5 and TRBJ1-1; D might be TRBD1 (6 bases). Per the germline V gene, CDR1 is MNHEY and CDR2 is SVGAGI. V lost 6 bases, J lost 1 base, and 6 bases lay in between. The CDR3 totals 12 residues. The CDR3 bases are TGTGCCAGCAGACAGGGGAACACTGAAGCTTTCTTT. Translation gives CASRQGNTEAFF.

V is TRBV29-1 and J is TRBJ2-3; TRBD1 agrees at 7 bases. Germline lookup yields CDR1 SQVTM and CDR2 ANQGSEA. This CDR3 region has 14 residues. Germline trimming cut 7 bases from V and 2 bases from J; bases unmatched to any gene: 9. CDR3 in amino acids: CSAPDDRATDTQYF. CDR3 DNA: TGCAGCGCCCCGGATGACAGGGCCACAGATACGCAGTATTTT.

The chain uses TRBV6-5 and TRBJ1-1; D gene uncertain. This CDR3 spans 11 amino acids. V was trimmed by 2 bases and J by 11 bases, leaving 9 bases between them. Germline CDR1 reads MNHEY; CDR2 reads SVGAGI. Here the CDR3 reads CASSYEARAFF. CDR3 bases: TGTGCCAGCAGTTACGAGGCCCGGGCTTTCTTT.

V usage is TRBV15 and J usage is TRBJ1-4, with TRBD1 as a possible D gene (5 bases). The CDR3 sequence is 13 residues long. The germline V gene has CDR1 LNHNV and CDR2 YYDKDF (reference sequence). Trimming cost V 3 bases and J 6 bases, with 8 bases left between them. The CDR3 reads CATSRDIDEKLFF. For the CDR3, the DNA is TGTGCCACCAGCAGGGACATTGATGAAAAACTGTTTTTT.

This clone is a singleton in its sample. This chain joins TRBV20-1 and TRBJ2-5; the D is unclear. Germline V gene sequence: CDR1 DFQATT, CDR2 SNEGSKA (reference sequence). The CDR3 sequence is 11 residues long. V was cut by 4 bases and J by 3 bases, with 6 bases left in between. CDR3 amino acids: CSAILEETQYF. The CDR3 region has the DNA TGCAGTGCTATCCTTGAAGAGACCCAGTACTTC.

This clone was counted between two and nine times. V usage is TRBV25-1 and J usage is TRBJ1-1; 9 nucleotides align to TRBD1. This CDR3 is 13 amino acids long. From germline, CDR1 is MGHDK and CDR2 SYGVNS. With V trimmed by 10 bases and J by 2 bases, 5 bases remained unmatched. Here the CDR3 reads CATGQGSNTEAFF. The CDR3 coding sequence is TGTGCCACCGGACAGGGGAGTAACACTGAAGCTTTCTTT.

This rearrangement joins TRBV5-6 to TRBJ2-7; TRBD2 agrees at 10 bases. With V trimmed by 4 bases and J by 6 bases, 7 bases remained unmatched. The CDR3 consists of 14 residues. Germline lookup yields CDR1 SGHDT and CDR2 YYEEEE. The CDR3, as DNA: TGTGCCAGCAGCCTACTAGCGGGAACCCGCGAGCAGTACTTC. It is translated as CASSLLAGTREQYF. The complete variable domain, with remaining parts taken from reference TRBV5-6 and TRBJ2-7, reads DAGVTQSPTHLIKTRGQQVTLRCSPKSGHDTVSWYQQALGQGPQFIFQYYEEEERQRGNFPDRFSGHQFPNYSSELNVNALLLGDSALYLCASSLLAGTREQYFGPGTRLTVT.

The chain employs TRBV6-1 and TRBJ2-2, with D tentatively TRBD2 (5 bases). This CDR3 comprises 12 residues. V gave up 6 bases and J gave up 6 bases, with 8 bases separating them. From germline, CDR1 is MNHNS and CDR2 SASEGT. This CDR3 is CASRRVAGELFF. CDR3 nucleotides: TGTGCCAGCAGGAGGGTGGCCGGGGAGCTGTTTTTT.

The rearrangement links TRBV5-1 to TRBJ2-5; possibly TRBD2 for D (6 bases). The CDR3 covers 14 residues. Germline V gene sequence: CDR1 SGHRS, CDR2 YFSETQ. V shed 2 bases and J shed 0 bases, with 8 bases lying between them. CDR3 coding DNA: TGCGCCAGCAGCTTCAGGGACTACCAAGAGACCCAGTACTTC. It translates to CASSFRDYQETQYF. Variable domain in full (rest from reference TRBV5-1 and TRBJ2-5): KAGVTQTPRYLIKTRGQQVTLSCSPISGHRSVSWYQQTPGQGLQFLFEYFSETQRNKGNFPGRFSGRQFSNSRSEMNVSTLELGDSALYLCASSFRDYQETQYFGPGTRLLVL.

The chain combines TRBV30 with TRBJ1-2, with 10 bases lining up with TRBD1. The V and J ends lost 6 bases and 6 bases, in that order; junction bases with no gene match: 4. CDR3 length: 12 amino acids. CDR1 GTSNPN and CDR2 SVGIG come from the germline V gene (reference sequence). The CDR3 nucleotides are TGTGCCTGCGGACAGGGGGTCCATGGCTACACCTTC. This translates into CACGQGVHGYTF.

CDR3 amino acids: CASSSTGYTEAFF. Written as DNA, the CDR3 is TGTGCCAGCTCATCGACAGGGTACACTGAAGCTTTCTTT. V is TRBV18 and J is TRBJ1-1; 7 bases line up with TRBD1. With V trimmed by 5 bases and J by 3 bases, 3 bases remained unmatched. Per the germline V gene, CDR1 is KGHSH and CDR2 is LQKENI. This CDR3 region has 13 residues.

The DNA of the CDR3 is TGTGCCTGGAGTGTACTAAGCTCCTACAATGAGCAGTTCTTC. Protein product: CAWSVLSSYNEQFF. The chain links TRBV30 to TRBJ2-1; D is uncertain. CDR3 size: 14 residues. Trimming took off 0 bases at V and 0 bases at J, with 6 bases between the two ends. Germline assignment: CDR1 GTSNPN and CDR2 SVGIG (reference sequence).

The chain carries TRBV9 and TRBJ2-7, with a possible D match to TRBD2 (6 bases). CDR1 SGDLS and CDR2 YYNGEE come from the germline V gene. V gave up 0 bases and J gave up 1 base, with 11 bases separating them. CDR3 size: 15 residues. The CDR3 here is CASSVGAGRSYEQYF. CDR3 in DNA: TGTGCCAGCAGCGTAGGGGCGGGGAGGTCCTACGAGCAGTACTTC. Full variable domain (rest looked up from reference TRBV9 and TRBJ2-7): DSGVTQTPKHLITATGQRVTLRCSPRSGDLSVYWYQQSLDQGLQFLIQYYNGEERAKGNILERFSAQQFPDLHSELNLSSLELGDSALYFCASSVGAGRSYEQYFGPGTRLTVT.

The rearrangement uses TRBV15 and TRBJ1-1; 7 bases agree with TRBD1. J gave up 4 bases and V 0 bases, and 2 bases lay outside the gene matches. The CDR3 contains 14 residues. Germline CDR1 reads LNHNV; CDR2 reads YYDKDF (reference sequence). Here the CDR3 reads CATSRDPGGTEAFF. For the CDR3, the DNA is TGTGCCACCAGCAGAGATCCAGGGGGCACTGAAGCTTTCTTT. Combining the CDR3 with reference TRBV15 and TRBJ1-1 gives the whole variable domain DAMVIQNPRYQVTQFGKPVTLSCSQTLNHNVMYWYQQKSSQAPKLLFHYYDKDFNNEADTPDNFQSRRPNTSFCFLDIRSPGLGDTAMYLCATSRDPGGTEAFFGQGTRLTVV.

The chain joins TRBV5-1 to TRBJ2-5; possibly TRBD1 for D (6 bases). The length of the CDR3 is 14 residues. V was pared by 4 bases and J by 4 bases, with 14 bases between. In germline, CDR1 is SGHRS, CDR2 YFSETQ. For the CDR3, the DNA is TGCGCCAGCAGCCAAGGGACATTTGGAGAGACCCAGTACTTC. This codes for CASSQGTFGETQYF.

The chain couples TRBV29-1 to TRBJ1-2; tentatively, D is TRBD1 (6 bases). The CDR3 is 13 residues long. The germline gives CDR1 SQVTM, CDR2 ANQGSEA. V shed 7 bases and J shed 5 bases, with 17 bases lying between them. CDR3 region: CSARGGATYGYTF. The CDR3 DNA follows: TGCAGCGCTAGAGGGGGGGCGACTTATGGCTACACCTTC. The full variable domain, completed using reference TRBV29-1 and TRBJ1-2, is SAVISQKPSRDICQRGTSLTIQCQVDSQVTMMFWYRQQPGQSLTLIATANQGSEATYESGFVIDKFPISRPNLTFSTLTVSNMSPEDSSIYLCSARGGATYGYTFGSGTRLTVV.